These T cell receptor beta chains were read from a single sample in a study of cytomegalovirus exposure and HLA in healthy donors. Assay used: immunoSEQ multiplex PCR; TCRdb lists only in-frame clones, some missing. The table includes 200,000 or so clones, about 84% detected once. Sequencing was performed on PBMCs. The receptors stem from a human donor in good health. The conserved cysteine and the conserved F or W are not part of the CDR3 here.

j_call | v_call | cdr3_length | cdr3_aa
TRBJ2-1 | TRBV2 | 13 | ASSDPGLAGHEQF
TRBJ2-7 | TRBV4-1 | 13 | ASSQEFSLSLEQY
TRBJ2-5 | TRBV7-7 | 13 | ASSWGTSGQETQY
TRBJ2-6 | TRBV9 | 12 | ASSGESGANVLT
TRBJ1-1 | TRBV5-4 | 13 | ASRLALSGNTEAF
TRBJ1-1 | TRBV10-3 | 12 | AISKGHMATEAF
TRBJ2-3 | TRBV4-3 | 14 | ASSQTGTSIADTQY
TRBJ2-6 | TRBV5-6 | 12 | ASGRDAGANVLT
TRBJ2-3 | TRBV25-1 | 15 | ASSGLALLGGFDTQY
TRBJ1-5 | TRBV4-1 | 12 | ASSHTGGGQPQH
TRBJ1-5 | TRBV28 | 13 | ASSLISGGNQPQH
TRBJ2-1 | TRBV5-1 | 14 | ASSLGTVASYNEQF
TRBJ2-5 | TRBV18 | 13 | ASSTLEQYGETQY
TRBJ2-3 | TRBV7-3 | 15 | ASSLTAALGGRDTQY
TRBJ2-7 | TRBV5-6 | 16 | ASSPALWKGGEIYEQY
TRBJ1-5 | TRBV6-1 | 11 | ASSDSSYQPQH
TRBJ2-5 | TRBV7-2 | 13 | ASSLEISGSETQY
TRBJ1-4 | TRBV10-3 | 14 | AISEARSAANEKLF
TRBJ2-7 | TRBV19 | 14 | ASSITGTSGSYEQY
TRBJ2-3 | TRBV5-1 | 12 | ASRPQPSTDTQY
TRBJ2-2 | TRBV30 | 13 | AWRRGGSNTGELF
TRBJ2-7 | TRBV4-1 | 13 | ASSQGAAGGGEQY
TRBJ2-7 | TRBV6-5 | 13 | ASRPRAGGNYEQY
TRBJ2-3 | TRBV4-1 | 12 | ASSQTGVLDTQY
TRBJ2-1 | TRBV18 | 12 | ASSRTSGNNEQF
TRBJ2-5 | TRBV12-1 | 15 | ASSPIFRTERTETQY
TRBJ2-7 | TRBV4-1 | 13 | ASSQVGLAFDEQY
TRBJ2-7 | TRBV11-3 | 13 | ASSPSSGPSYEQY
TRBJ2-5 | TRBV15 | 12 | ATSRVRGGETQY
TRBJ1-1 | TRBV7-3 | 14 | ASSLMGQGMNTEAF
TRBJ2-5 | TRBV15 | 13 | ATSRDTSGIETQY
TRBJ2-1 | TRBV7-3 | 15 | ASSPPPPLAGVNEQF
TRBJ1-1 | TRBV19 | 13 | ASSIRQGADTEAF
TRBJ1-2 | TRBV30 | 11 | AWSGQGSGGYT
TRBJ1-5 | TRBV7-6 | 13 | ASSLEGGVSQPQH
TRBJ2-1 | TRBV6-1 | 11 | ASSQDGNNEQF
TRBJ2-7 | TRBV4-3 | 12 | ASSQDTAPYEQY
TRBJ1-6 | TRBV10-3 | 14 | AISAEGAVMNSPLH
TRBJ2-7 | TRBV5-4 | 11 | ASSSRDSYEQY
NA | TRBV5-1 | 12 | ASSSRTGSYEQY
TRBJ2-7 | TRBV7-9 | 12 | ASSGLGQAYEQY
TRBJ2-7 | TRBV6-5 | 13 | ASGKGGTGSYEQY
TRBJ2-2 | TRBV5-4 | 17 | ASSLASTGVRANTGELF
TRBJ1-4 | TRBV7-9 | 13 | ASSLQGGGNEKLF
TRBJ2-1 | TRBV27 | 12 | ASSSWTAYNEQF
TRBJ2-7 | TRBV11-2 | 9 | ASSAGPSEY
TRBJ2-3 | TRBV1 | 13 | TSTLVSGRADTQY
TRBJ1-1 | TRBV18 | 13 | ASSPPGQLNTEAF
TRBJ2-5 | TRBV29-1 | 11 | SVATRPGETQY
TRBJ2-2 | TRBV29-1 | 12 | SARLAGGTGELF
TRBJ2-5 | TRBV7-8 | 12 | ASSRERQVETQY
TRBJ1-5 | TRBV12-5 | 12 | ASGLVGGFQPQH
TRBJ1-1 | TRBV4-1 | 12 | ASSQAQVKTEAF
TRBJ2-5 | TRBV10-1 | 14 | ASSDGLAGLQETQY
TRBJ2-1 | TRBV7-6 | 12 | ASSFGTSGDEQF